A single T cell receptor (beta chain) is shown here with its context. Its antigen is unidentified. V lost 4 bases and J lost 12; bases outside the gene matches: 5. This CDR3 spans 13 amino acids. The data were produced by immunoSEQ multiplex PCR, yet TCRdb's version contains in-frame clones alone and is incomplete. The sample shows more than 95,000 clones, about 91% of them seen only once. This sample was included in a study of T cell responses to AZD1222 COVID-19 vaccine. Overall study results and limits: Mapped onto spike, vaccine-associated CD4 TCRs spanned it and were dominant at 160-218 and 743-854. All repertoire sampling was performed exclusively after the peak T cell response. Among the donors, most were white British and more were female, and clonal diversity was possibly underestimated.

The chain joins TRBV12-3 or TRBV12-4 to TRBJ2-1, with TRBD2 identical over 11 bases. The clonotype comes from an adult who received the AZD1222 COVID-19 vaccine. The sample in question was peripheral blood, obtained 28 days after the second AZD1222 dose. CDR3 sequence: CASSSRLAGRQFF. For the CDR3, the DNA is TGTGCCAGCAGTTCAAGACTAGCGGGAAGGCAGTTCTTC.